This T cell receptor (beta chain) derives from a study of shared clonotypes between healthy human individuals. Germline-derived CDR1 and CDR2 are ENHRY and SYGVKD. The V end lost 9 bases, the J end lost 4 bases, and 12 bases lay between the germline ends. This CDR3 has 12 amino acids. This clone was seen more than once but under ten times. Its specificity is not known. Some 30,000 T cell genomes, or approximately 190 ng DNA, went into the sorted-subset replicate PCRs. Clones were sequenced by immunoSEQ multiplex PCR, and TCRdb holds only the in-frame ones, with some missing. The sample yields about 340,000 clones, more than 60% seen once. Study outcomes and limitations: Depth was large, yet rarefaction showed that sorted-subset sequencing was incomplete. The sampled material consisted only of blood, and tissue repertoires are likely to differ. In having few donors, the study represented limited genetic and exposure-history diversity.

The source is a man aged 25 to 40 in good health. Sequencing was performed on memory CD4+ T cells sorted from blood. Specified subset: CD45RA-negative fraction. The chain couples TRBV10-3 to TRBJ1-2; possibly TRBD1 for D (6 bases). The CDR3 here is CAIEQGSYGYTF. The CDR3 DNA is TGTGCCATTGAACAGGGATCCTATGGCTACACCTTC.